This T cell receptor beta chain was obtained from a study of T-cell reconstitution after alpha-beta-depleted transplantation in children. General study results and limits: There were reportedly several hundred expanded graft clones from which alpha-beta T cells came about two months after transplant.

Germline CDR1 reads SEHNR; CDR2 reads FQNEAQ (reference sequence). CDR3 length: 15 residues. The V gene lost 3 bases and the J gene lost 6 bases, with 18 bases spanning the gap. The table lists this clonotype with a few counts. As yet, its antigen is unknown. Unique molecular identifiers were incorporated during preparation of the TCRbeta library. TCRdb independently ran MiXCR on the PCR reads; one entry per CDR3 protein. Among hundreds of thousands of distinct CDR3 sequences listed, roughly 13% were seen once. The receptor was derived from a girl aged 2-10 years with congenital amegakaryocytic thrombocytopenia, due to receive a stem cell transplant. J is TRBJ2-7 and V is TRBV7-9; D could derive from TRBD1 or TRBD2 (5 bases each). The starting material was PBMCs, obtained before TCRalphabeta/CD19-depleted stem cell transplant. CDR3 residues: CASSFARRGAFEQYF. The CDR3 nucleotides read TGTGCCAGCAGCTTCGCGCGCAGAGGGGCTTTCGAGCAGTACTTC.